This is a list of T cell receptor beta chains from one sample in a study of blood T cell repertoires in COVID-19. TCRdb keeps only in-frame clones here, not all; method: immunoSEQ multiplex PCR. The sample includes around 340,000 clones, 80% to 90% seen only once; the top ten take around 4.4%. The sample consisted of PBMCs or T cells enriched from blood (not recorded which). All receptors come from a woman aged 40 to 50 with acute COVID-19. The CDR3 runs from the conserved cysteine through the conserved F or W. A D gene is named only where the DNA matches it firmly. Clone sizes are given selectively: once, few, many, or a class where the clone is expanded.

- | TRBJ2-2 | TRBD2 | TRBV27 | TGTGCCAGCAGTTTAGAATTGCGGGGGGCTGGTTTTAGCGGAACGAACACCGGGGAGCTGTTTTTT | CASSLELRGAGFSGTNTGELFF
few | TRBJ1-2 | TRBD1 | TRBV19 | TGTGCCAGTAGTATCTTGGGGGACAGAACTAACTATGGCTACACCTTC | CASSILGDRTNYGYTF
once | TRBJ2-7 | TRBD1 | TRBV7-9 | TGTGCCAGCAGTTTCCCGGGACAGGGAAAGGGGAATTCCTACGAGCAGTACTTC | CASSFPGQGKGNSYEQYF
- | TRBJ1-1 | - | TRBV18 | TGTGCCAGCTCCCCAGGGGCTCAGGTGGATAACACTGAAGCTTTCTTT | CASSPGAQVDNTEAFF
- | TRBJ1-1 | - | TRBV9 | TGTGCCAGCAGCGTGGAGGGACGCACTGAAGCTTTCTTT | CASSVEGRTEAFF
- | TRBJ2-3 | TRBD2 | TRBV7-9 | TGTGCCAGCAGCTTAGGGGGACTAGCGGGGGTGCAAGATACGCAGTATTTT | CASSLGGLAGVQDTQYF
- | TRBJ1-1 | TRBD1 | TRBV10-3 | TGTGCCATTCGGGAAGGACAGGGGTCGGAAGCTTTCTTT | CAIREGQGSEAFF
- | TRBJ2-1 | TRBD2 | TRBV28 | TGTGCCAGCAGTTTCAGTGGAGCGGGAGGGCTGAATGAGCAGTTCTTC | CASSFSGAGGLNEQFF
- | TRBJ1-2 | - | TRBV3-1/TRBV3-2 | TGTGCCAGCAGCCAAGATCAGGGCTATGGCTACACCTTC | CASSQDQGYGYTF
- | TRBJ2-1 | - | TRBV2 | TGTGCCAGCAGTGTAGGGGGAGAACACAGCGGGACCGAGCAGTTCTTC | CASSVGGEHSGTEQFF
- | TRBJ2-3 | - | TRBV11-2 | TGTGCCAGCAGCTTCGACAGATATACGCAGTATTTT | CASSFDRYTQYF
- | TRBJ2-5 | - | TRBV25-1 | TGTGCCAGCAGTGAATTTTGGAAGACGGGAACGGAGACCCAGTACTTC | CASSEFWKTGTETQYF
- | TRBJ1-3 | - | TRBV7-9 | TGTGCCAGCAGCTTAGATCGGGGGGACACCATATATTTT | CASSLDRGDTIYF
- | TRBJ2-3 | TRBD2 | TRBV25-1 | TGTGCCAGCAGTCCCCTAGCGGGAGACACAGATACGCAGTATTTT | CASSPLAGDTDTQYF
- | TRBJ1-1 | TRBD1 | TRBV4-2 | TGTGCCAGCAGCCAAGATGTGACAGGGCCATTAACTGAAGCTTTCTTT | CASSQDVTGPLTEAFF
once | TRBJ2-4 | - | TRBV28 | TGTGCCAGCAGTTTTATCAGGGGAATTCAGTACTTC | CASSFIRGIQYF
once | TRBJ1-4 | - | TRBV6-5 | TGTGCCAGCAGCGATACCGGGGGAGATAATGAAAAACTGTTTTTT | CASSDTGGDNEKLFF
- | TRBJ2-2 | TRBD1 | TRBV6-5 | TGTGCCAGCAGTTACAGTGTAGGGGGCGACGCCGGGGAGCTGTTTTTT | CASSYSVGGDAGELFF
- | TRBJ1-2 | TRBD1 | TRBV27 | TGTGCCAGCAGTTATCTCCCGACAGGGGGCCGGAACTATGGCTACACCTTC | CASSYLPTGGRNYGYTF
- | TRBJ2-3 | TRBD1 | TRBV7-2 | TGTGCCAGCAGCTTAGCGGGGGTAGGACAGGGCCCCGATACGCAGTATTTT | CASSLAGVGQGPDTQYF
- | TRBJ2-2 | TRBD1 | TRBV5-6 | TGTGCCAGCAGCTTCGGACAGGGTAACACCGGGGAGCTGTTTTTT | CASSFGQGNTGELFF
- | TRBJ1-1 | - | TRBV29-1 | TGCAGCTTTTTCAGAAACACTGAAGCTTTCTTT | CSFFRNTEAFF
- | TRBJ1-2 | - | TRBV7-2 | TGTGCCAGCAGCTTAGTAGCGGGGGCTAACTATGGCTACACCTTC | CASSLVAGANYGYTF
- | TRBJ2-2 | TRBD1 | TRBV4-3 | TGCGCCAGCAGCCAAGTGGGACAGGGAATTAGCGGGGAGCTGTTTTTT | CASSQVGQGISGELFF
- | TRBJ1-2 | TRBD1 | TRBV5-8 | TGTGCCAGCAGCATCGGACAGGGGGCTGACTATGGCTACACCTTC | CASSIGQGADYGYTF
- | TRBJ1-2 | TRBD1 | TRBV12-5 | TGTGCTAGTGGTTTGACAGGGGTGGATGGCTACACCTTC | CASGLTGVDGYTF
- | TRBJ2-3 | - | TRBV10-3 | TGTGCCATCAGTGAGAGCCCCCCCACAGATACGCAGTATTTT | CAISESPPTDTQYF
- | TRBJ1-5 | - | TRBV27 | TGTGCCAGCAGTTTAGATTCCCCAGGATCCGATAGCAATCAGCCCCAGCATTTT | CASSLDSPGSDSNQPQHF
- | TRBJ1-6 | TRBD1 | TRBV9 | TGTGCCAGCAGCACCGGACAGGTTCATTCACCCCTCCACTTT | CASSTGQVHSPLHF
- | TRBJ2-2 | TRBD2 | TRBV4-1 | TGCGCCAGCAGCCAAGATGCCCCCTTGAGGCGGGAGAAAAATACCGGGGAGCTGTTTTTT | CASSQDAPLRREKNTGELFF
- | TRBJ2-5 | TRBD2 | TRBV2 | TGTGCCAGCAGTCTTCGCGCACGCGGGGGTGACCTCCATACTGGGTACTTC | CASSLRARGGDLHTGYF
- | TRBJ1-3 | TRBD1 | TRBV27 | TGTGCCAGCAGCCGGGACAGAAGCTCTGGAAACACCATATATTTT | CASSRDRSSGNTIYF
- | TRBJ2-7 | - | TRBV11-1 | TGTGCCAGCAGCCCTCTAAGTCTAGCACCCTACGAGCAGTACTTC | CASSPLSLAPYEQYF
- | TRBJ2-2 | TRBD1 | TRBV4-3 | TGCGCCAGCAGCCAAGTCGGACAGGGAGACGGGGAGCTGTTTTTT | CASSQVGQGDGELFF
- | TRBJ2-5 | - | TRBV15 | TGTGCCACCAGCACCGGAGGGCGGACCCAGTACTTC | CATSTGGRTQYF
- | TRBJ2-5 | TRBD2 | TRBV6-5 | TGTGCCAGCAGTTACGGGGGACTAGCGGGCCAAGAGACCCAGTACTTC | CASSYGGLAGQETQYF
- | TRBJ2-2 | - | TRBV6-5 | TGTGCCAGCACTGGGCGATCGGGATCCACCGGGGAGCTGTTTTTT | CASTGRSGSTGELFF
- | TRBJ2-7 | - | TRBV6-5 | TGTGCCAGCAGTTACTCCACCGCCCGGTCAGGCGAGCAGTACTTC | CASSYSTARSGEQYF
- | TRBJ2-3 | TRBD2 | TRBV7-2 | TGTGCCAGCAGCTTAGTACTAGCGGGGATTGATACGCAGTATTTT | CASSLVLAGIDTQYF
- | TRBJ2-1 | TRBD2 | TRBV19 | TGTGCCAGTAGTGTCCTAGCGGGGAACAATGAGCAGTTCTTC | CASSVLAGNNEQFF
- | TRBJ2-1 | - | TRBV9 | TGTGCCAGCAGCGTAGGCGGACAACTCTACAATGAGCAGTTCTTC | CASSVGGQLYNEQFF
- | TRBJ2-1 | TRBD2 | TRBV11-2 | TGTGCCAGCAGCCGGGGGGGTCGCCTGGGGTTCTTC | CASSRGGRLGFF
- | TRBJ1-2 | TRBD1 | TRBV23-1 | TGCGCCAGCAGTCAATCTCGGACAGGGGGCTTATCTAACTATGGCTACACCTTC | CASSQSRTGGLSNYGYTF
- | TRBJ2-3 | - | TRBV11-3 | TGTGCCAGCAGCTTAGTTCTCGGAGGCACAGATACGCAGTATTTT | CASSLVLGGTDTQYF
- | TRBJ2-5 | TRBD1 | TRBV6-2/TRBV6-3 | TGTGCCAGCAGTTACGGACAGGGAACAGTCCAAGAGACCCAGTACTTC | CASSYGQGTVQETQYF
- | TRBJ2-1 | TRBD2 | TRBV7-8 | TGTGCCAGCAGCTTAGGGATAGCGGGAGAGAACGTCAATGAGCAGTTCTTC | CASSLGIAGENVNEQFF
- | TRBJ1-3 | TRBD1 | TRBV7-9 | TGTGCCAGCAGCCCACGGGGACAGCTGACTGGAAACACCATATATTTT | CASSPRGQLTGNTIYF
- | TRBJ1-5 | TRBD1 | TRBV19 | TGTGCCAGTAGGAGGACAGGGGTCAGCAATCAGCCCCAGCATTTT | CASRRTGVSNQPQHF
- | TRBJ2-7 | TRBD2 | TRBV14 | TGTGCCAGCAGCCAAGATTGGAGTAGCGGGAGAAGCTCCTACGAGCAGTACTTC | CASSQDWSSGRSSYEQYF